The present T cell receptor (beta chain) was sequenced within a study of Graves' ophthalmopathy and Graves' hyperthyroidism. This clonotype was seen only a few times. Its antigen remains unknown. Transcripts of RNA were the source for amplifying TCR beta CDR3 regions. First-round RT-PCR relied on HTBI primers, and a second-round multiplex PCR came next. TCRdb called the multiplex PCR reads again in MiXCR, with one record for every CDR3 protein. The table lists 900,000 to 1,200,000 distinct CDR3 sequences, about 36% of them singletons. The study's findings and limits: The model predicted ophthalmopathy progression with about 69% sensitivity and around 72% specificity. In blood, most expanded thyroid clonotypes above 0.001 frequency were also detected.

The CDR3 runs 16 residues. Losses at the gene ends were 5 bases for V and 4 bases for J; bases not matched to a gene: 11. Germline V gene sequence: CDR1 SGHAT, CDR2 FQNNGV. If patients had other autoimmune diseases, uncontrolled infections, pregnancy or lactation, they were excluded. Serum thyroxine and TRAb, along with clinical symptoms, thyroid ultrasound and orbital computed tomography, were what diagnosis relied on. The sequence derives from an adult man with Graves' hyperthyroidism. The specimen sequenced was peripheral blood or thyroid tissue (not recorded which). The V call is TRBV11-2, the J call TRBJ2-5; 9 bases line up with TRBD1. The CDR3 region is CASSPQPGQGLETQYF. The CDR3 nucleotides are TGTGCCAGCAGCCCACAACCGGGACAGGGTTTAGAGACCCAGTACTTC.